Following are 18 T cell receptor beta chains from one sample sequenced in a study of cytomegalovirus exposure and HLA in healthy donors. The PCR was carried out with 60 Vbeta primers and 13 Jbeta primers. The repertoire was sequenced with immunoSEQ multiplex PCR; TCRdb's copy has only in-frame clones and lacks some. The data hold around 260,000 clones, with under 90% observed a single time. Specimen: PBMCs. All receptors come from a girl aged 2-10 years in good health and CMV-seronegative.

The chain recombines TRBV5-4 with TRBJ2-7; D is ambiguous. V lost 4 bases and J 0 bases, leaving 8 bases between the germline ends. Germline loops: CDR1 SGHNT, CDR2 YYREEE (reference sequence). The CDR3 extends over 13 amino acids. CDR3 sequence reads: CASSLDFSYEQYF. The CDR3 region has the DNA TGTGCCAGCAGCCTCGACTTCTCCTACGAGCAGTACTTC.

This clone was detected once. This chain uses TRBV27 with TRBJ2-7; 7 nucleotides agree with TRBD1. Germline loops: CDR1 MNHEY, CDR2 SMNVEV (reference sequence). The CDR3 length is 14 residues. Trimming cost V 9 bases and J 4 bases; bases outside gene matches: 12. For the CDR3, the DNA is TGTGCCAGTCGTCGGTCCGGGACAGTTTACGAGCAGTACTTC. Protein sequence: CASRRSGTVYEQYF.

The chain has TRBV11-2 and TRBJ2-3; 8 bases line up with TRBD1. Per the germline V gene, CDR1 is SGHAT and CDR2 is FQNNGV. The length of the CDR3 is 15 residues. V trimming: 2 bases; J trimming: 3 bases; junction bases outside the gene matches: 4. CDR3 region: CASSLRDRTTDTQYF. CDR3 nucleotide sequence: TGTGCCAGCAGCTTAAGGGACAGGACGACAGATACGCAGTATTTT.

The chain combines TRBV15 with TRBJ2-1, with D hard to call. This CDR3 is 14 amino acids long. Trimming removed 0 bases at V and 8 bases at J, with 11 bases between. CDR1 is LNHNV and CDR2 is YYDKDF in the germline V gene (reference sequence). The CDR3 coding sequence is TGTGCCACCAGCAGAGATCTCAGTTCCCATGAGCAGTTCTTC. The encoded protein is CATSRDLSSHEQFF.

The chain couples TRBV10-3 to TRBJ2-3, with a possible D match to TRBD1 (6 bases). Trimming left V 7 bases short and J 0 bases short, with 20 bases between. Germline assignment: CDR1 ENHRY and CDR2 SYGVKD. The CDR3 loop spans 17 amino acids. The CDR3 DNA reads as TGTGCCATCAAAGGAGACGGGACACCATCTAGCACAGATACGCAGTATTTT. This gives the protein CAIKGDGTPSSTDTQYF.

The chain carries TRBV27 and TRBJ2-7; TRBD2 agrees at 14 bases. The CDR3 contains 17 residues. Germline V gene sequence: CDR1 MNHEY, CDR2 SMNVEV (reference sequence). V was clipped by 7 bases and J by 2 bases; unmatched bases: 10. The CDR3 spells CASTPVGLAGDTYEQYF. The CDR3 DNA is TGTGCCAGCACCCCGGTGGGACTAGCGGGAGATACCTACGAGCAGTACTTC.

This sequence joins TRBV25-1 and TRBJ2-1; D possibly corresponds to TRBD1 (6 bases). CDR3 size: 17 residues. Germline loops: CDR1 MGHDK, CDR2 SYGVNS. Trimming removed 3 bases from V and 4 bases from J, with 19 bases in between. For the CDR3, the DNA is TGTGCCAGCAGTGAGATTCGAGAAGGGGGAACTTACAATGAGCAGTTCTTC. Protein sequence: CASSEIREGGTYNEQFF. The complete variable domain, with remaining parts taken from reference TRBV25-1 and TRBJ2-1, reads EADIYQTPRYLVIGTGKKITLECSQTMGHDKMYWYQQDPGMELHLIHYSYGVNSTEKGDLSSESTVSRIRTEHFPLTLESARPSHTSQYLCASSEIREGGTYNEQFFGPGTRLTVL.

The chain has TRBV11-2 and TRBJ2-3, with 10 bases that match TRBD2. In germline, CDR1 is SGHAT, CDR2 FQNNGV. Trimming removed 0 bases from V and 6 bases from J; junction bases left unmatched: 9. The CDR3 spans 17 residues. CDR3 nucleotide sequence: TGTGCCAGCAGCTTAGATTTGCTAGCGGGAGTCATGGATACGCAGTATTTT. As protein: CASSLDLLAGVMDTQYF.

The V gene is TRBV4-1, the J gene TRBJ2-3; D is unclear. The CDR3 is made up of 13 amino acids. Between the trimmed V and J ends, which lost 7 bases and 0 bases, there was a span of 8 bases. CDR1 and CDR2 (germline): MGHRA, YSYEKL. The CDR3 protein is CASNSLSTDTQYF. The CDR3 region has the DNA TGCGCCAGCAACAGCCTTAGCACAGATACGCAGTATTTT.

The chain couples TRBV11-2 to TRBJ2-6; no clear D gene. The V end lost 3 bases, the J end lost 0 bases, and 12 bases lay between the germline ends. The CDR3 runs to 17 residues. Per germline, CDR1 SGHAT and CDR2 FQNNGV. The CDR3 sequence: CASSFYQQFSGANVLTF. The CDR3 bases are TGTGCCAGCAGCTTTTACCAACAGTTCTCTGGGGCCAACGTCCTGACTTTC. The full variable domain, with the rest looked up from reference TRBV11-2 and TRBJ2-6, is EAGVAQSPRYKIIEKRQSVAFWCNPISGHATLYWYQQILGQGPKLLIQFQNNGVVDDSQLPKDRFSAERLKGVDSTLKIQPAKLEDSAVYLCASSFYQQFSGANVLTFGAGSRLTVL.

This chain links TRBV13 with TRBJ2-5, with 9 positions matching TRBD2. With 7 bases clipped from V and 10 bases from J, the junction kept 19 bases outside the gene matches. Germline CDR1 reads PRHDT; CDR2 reads FYEKMQ (reference sequence). This CDR3 contains 16 residues. CDR3 loop: CASTLRASGDSLGQYF. The CDR3 DNA reads TGTGCCAGCACCCTTCGGGCTAGCGGGGACTCCTTAGGCCAGTACTTC.

V gene TRBV5-8 combines with J gene TRBJ1-1, with D hard to call. The length of the CDR3 is 13 residues. Germline V gives CDR1 SGHTS, CDR2 YDEGEE. V was pared by 0 bases and J by 5 bases, with 8 bases between. The CDR3 loop is CASSLAVYTEAFF. Here the CDR3 DNA reads TGTGCCAGCAGCTTGGCAGTTTATACTGAAGCTTTCTTT.

To note about this clone: An end of the junction differs from the germline gene, which may be a read error. The CDR3 DNA reads as TGTGCCAACAGCTTAACCGTGGGACAGGGGTTTGAAGCTTTCTTT. Translated: CANSLTVGQGFEAFF. V usage is TRBV7-3 and J usage is TRBJ1-1; TRBD1 matches at 10 bases. CDR1 SGHTA and CDR2 FQGTGA come from the germline V gene. This CDR3 comprises 15 residues.

The chain recombines TRBV18 with TRBJ2-7, with D possibly matching TRBD2 (6 bases). The CDR3 totals 14 residues. CDR1 and CDR2 from the germline V gene are KGHSH and LQKENI. With 2 bases removed from V and 7 bases from J, the gap between germline ends came to 15 bases. In DNA form, the CDR3 reads TGTGCCAGCTCACCAAAGACAAGGGAGGTAGAGCAGTACTTC. Translating gives CASSPKTREVEQYF. The full variable domain, with the rest looked up from reference TRBV18 and TRBJ2-7, is NAGVMQNPRHLVRRRGQEARLRCSPMKGHSHVYWYRQLPEEGLKFMVYLQKENIIDESGMPKERFSAEFPKEGPSILRIQQVVRGDSAAYFCASSPKTREVEQYFGPGTRLTVT.

J is TRBJ2-1 and V is TRBV11-1, with 8 bases aligning to TRBD2. The CDR3 is made up of 17 amino acids. From germline, CDR1 is SGHAT and CDR2 FQDESV (reference sequence). Trimming cost V 5 bases and J 15 bases; bases outside gene matches: 24. The CDR3 DNA reads TGTGCCAGCAGCCGAGACTATCCAGGGTCGGGACTAGGTTTAACGTTCTTC. Its translation is CASSRDYPGSGLGLTFF.

This clone was counted a few times. The chain joins TRBV5-1 to TRBJ1-4; perhaps TRBD1 as D (5 bases). The CDR3 covers 13 residues. CDR1 is SGHRS and CDR2 is YFSETQ in the germline V gene. Trimming removed 2 bases from V and 15 bases from J, with 17 bases in between. For the CDR3, the DNA is TGCGCCAGCAGCTTTCAGAGCCAGGGAAATTTGTTTTTT. Amino acid sequence: CASSFQSQGNLFF.

The chain has TRBV5-1 and TRBJ2-5, with 12 bases that match TRBD2. The V segment lost 4 bases and the J segment 4 bases; nucleotides outside the gene matches: 8. The CDR3 runs 16 residues. Germline V lookup: CDR1 SGHRS, CDR2 YFSETQ. CDR3 sequence (DNA): TGCGCCAGCAGCAAAGTACTAGCGGGAGGAATAGAGACCCAGTACTTC. It yields the protein CASSKVLAGGIETQYF.

The CDR3 sequence: CASTVGPGSNTQYF. The CDR3 region has the DNA TGTGCCAGCACCGTTGGCCCCGGGAGCAATACGCAGTATTTT. This chain joins TRBV27 and TRBJ2-3; D might be TRBD2 (6 bases). Germline CDR1 is MNHEY and CDR2 is SMNVEV (reference sequence). With 7 bases removed from V and 7 bases from J, the gap between germline ends came to 18 bases. The CDR3 loop spans 14 amino acids.